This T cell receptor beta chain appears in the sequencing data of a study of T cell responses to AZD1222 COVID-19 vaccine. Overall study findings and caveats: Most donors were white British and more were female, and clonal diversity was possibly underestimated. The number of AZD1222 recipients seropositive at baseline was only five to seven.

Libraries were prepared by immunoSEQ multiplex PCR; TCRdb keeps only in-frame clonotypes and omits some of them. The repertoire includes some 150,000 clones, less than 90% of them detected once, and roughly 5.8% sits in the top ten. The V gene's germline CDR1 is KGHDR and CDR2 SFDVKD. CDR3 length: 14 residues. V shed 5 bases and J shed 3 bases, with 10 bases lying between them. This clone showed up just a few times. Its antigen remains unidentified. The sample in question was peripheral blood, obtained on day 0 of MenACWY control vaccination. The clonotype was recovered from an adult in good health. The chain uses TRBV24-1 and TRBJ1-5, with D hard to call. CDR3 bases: TGTGCCACCAGTGGTCGAGGGTTCAATCAGCCCCAGCATTTT. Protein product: CATSGRGFNQPQHF.